A selection of T cell receptor beta chains follows, all from one sample in a study of cytomegalovirus exposure and HLA in healthy donors. Some clones are missing from TCRdb's copy, which holds only in-frame ones; the method was immunoSEQ multiplex PCR. The sample carries about 200,000 clones, around 75% recorded once. Sequences were obtained from PBMCs. The receptor set was obtained from a woman aged 25 to 39 in good health and CMV-seronegative. Each CDR3 is given with its conserved first and last residue. The D gene is left open where the match is weak.

V gene: TRBV11-2
D gene: NA
CDR3 protein: CASSRKINRDTQETQYF

V gene: TRBV30
D gene: TRBD1
CDR3 protein: CAWRSRDRGYQETQYF

V gene: TRBV10-3
D gene: TRBD2
CDR3 protein: CAIKAGNETQYF

V gene: TRBV6-1
D gene: NA
CDR3 protein: CAGSTNYGYTF

V gene: TRBV9
D gene: TRBD2
CDR3 protein: CASSVGLAGAEQYF

V gene: TRBV5-4
D gene: NA
CDR3 protein: CASSPYPPTENTEAFF

V gene: TRBV19
D gene: NA
CDR3 protein: CASSIVEGSSEAFF

V gene: TRBV30
D gene: NA
CDR3 protein: CAWSGARIPRTYNSPLHF

V gene: TRBV27
D gene: TRBD1
CDR3 protein: CASSPGGSPYEQYF

V gene: TRBV19
D gene: NA
CDR3 protein: CASKQGPSTDTQYF

V gene: TRBV4-2
D gene: NA
CDR3 protein: CASSQEDGTLSSYNSPLHF

V gene: TRBV18
D gene: NA
CDR3 protein: CASSPQGNQPQHF

V gene: TRBV7-2
D gene: TRBD1
CDR3 protein: CASSYAGTGGASYEQYF

V gene: TRBV9
D gene: TRBD2
CDR3 protein: CASSPTSGSTETQYF

V gene: TRBV5-4
D gene: TRBD2
CDR3 protein: CASSLSSGRNEQYF

V gene: TRBV4-2
D gene: TRBD2
CDR3 protein: CASSLSGRAAEQYF

V gene: TRBV2
D gene: TRBD2
CDR3 protein: CASGSGGGEQETQYF